Sequencing of this T cell receptor beta chain was carried out in a study of sequential checkpoint blockade in melanoma. Study-level information: First-line arms were nivolumab then ipilimumab, or the reverse, randomized 1:1. Both treatment sequences were followed by maintenance nivolumab.

CDR1 and CDR2 from the germline V gene are SGHRS and YFSETQ. The V end was cut by 0 bases, the J end by 7 bases, with 10 bases between. The CDR3 extends over 13 amino acids. Generated by immunoSEQ multiplex PCR, the TCRdb table keeps only in-frame clones and is missing some. The repertoire holds about 17,000 clones, with roughly 71% as singletons. Treatment in this sample: randomized to nivolumab then ipilimumab (arm A) or the reverse (arm B). None of the patients previously received DNA-damaging chemotherapy. From thawed PBMCs, live CD3+CD8+ cells negative for CD19 and CD56 were sorted. The specimen was CD8+ T cells sorted from blood (inferred from file names), collected from a patient given nivolumab and ipilimumab in sequence. The origin of this receptor is a human donor with melanoma. The chain couples TRBV5-1 to TRBJ1-2; no clear D. The CDR3 DNA reads TGCGCCAGCAGCTTGGACGACTCTGTTGGCTACACCTTC. Its protein is CASSLDDSVGYTF.